The present TCR beta chain was sequenced within a study of control samples from healthy donors and cancer patients. Sequenced by immunoSEQ multiplex PCR; TCRdb stores in-frame clones only, minus some. Of 35,000 to 50,000 clones listed, roughly 94% were seen once; the top ten hold 20% to 30%. The CDR3 has 16 residues. Germline assignment: CDR1 SGHAT and CDR2 FQNNGV. V shed 6 bases and J shed 3 bases, with 18 bases lying between them. The source of this sequence is a man in his fifties or sixties in good health. The specimen sequenced was blood. The chain is built from TRBV11-2 and TRBJ2-1; the D gene is possibly TRBD2 (6 bases). Here the CDR3 DNA reads TGTGCCAGCAGTTACGCAACTAGCACAATCTACAATGAGCAGTTCTTC. Translation gives CASSYATSTIYNEQFF.